The T cell receptor beta chain under discussion was sequenced for a study of shared clonotypes between healthy human individuals. Deep was the level used in running the assay. This table comes from immunoSEQ multiplex PCR, and its TCRdb copy is limited to in-frame clones, with some not included. The sample shows about 2.4 million clones, approximately 94% of them seen only once. There are 13 residues in the CDR3. The germline V and J ends were trimmed by 9 bases and 5 bases, with 17 bases remaining between them. CDR1 and CDR2 from the germline V gene are SNHLY and FYNNEI. The receptor was derived from a man aged 18 to 29 in good health. The source material was naive CD4+ T cells sorted from blood. This sample's subset: CD45RA+ positively selected. V usage is TRBV2 and J usage is TRBJ2-7; D is perhaps TRBD1 or TRBD2 (5 bases each). DNA of the CDR3: TGTGCCAGTGGGGGTAGGGTTCCCCACGAGCAGTACTTC. It yields the protein CASGGRVPHEQYF.